This TCR beta chain was identified during a study of blood T cell repertoires in COVID-19. Study as a whole: The United States, Italy and Spain were the sources of the acute and convalescent COVID-19 samples. Sample material is recorded as cDNA or gDNA derived from T cells, B-cell-depleted T cells, or PBMCs.

V was clipped by 4 bases and J by 3 bases; unmatched bases: 4. CDR1 is MNHNS, CDR2 SASEGT, per germline. CDR3 length equals 16 residues. In the authors' workflow: Cell counts per sample came from amplifying reference gene primers. This table comes from immunoSEQ multiplex PCR, and its TCRdb copy is limited to in-frame clones, with some not included. The V and J calls and the clone size are those of that table, but D and trimming were determined from the DNA. The sample contains roughly 100,000 clones, about 90% of which appear only once. The sequence was obtained from a man aged 50-60 years with active COVID-19. Sequencing used peripheral blood. The J gene is TRBJ1-5, the V gene TRBV6-1; the match to TRBD1 covers 12 bases. CDR3 nucleotide sequence: TGTGCCAGCAGTGTGGGGACAGGGGGCCTCAATCAGCCCCAGCATTTT. It codes for CASSVGTGGLNQPQHF.